The present entry profiles one TCR beta chain with its context. Sequenced by immunoSEQ multiplex PCR; TCRdb stores in-frame clones only, minus some. This sample has about 270,000 clones, with over 70% found just once. Trimming cost V 4 bases and J 6 bases, with 5 bases left between them. The CDR3 consists of 11 residues. This sample is drawn from a study of blood T cell repertoires in COVID-19. Turning to the study itself: There were acute and convalescent COVID-19 samples, and they came from the United States, Italy and Spain.

The sequence was obtained from a human donor in a cohort sampled during active COVID-19. The sequencing sample was made of peripheral blood. This chain joins TRBV12-3 or TRBV12-4 and TRBJ2-3; D gene uncertain. The CDR3 is CASSSRDTQYF. CDR3 sequence (DNA): TGTGCCAGCAGTTCTAGGGATACGCAGTATTTT.